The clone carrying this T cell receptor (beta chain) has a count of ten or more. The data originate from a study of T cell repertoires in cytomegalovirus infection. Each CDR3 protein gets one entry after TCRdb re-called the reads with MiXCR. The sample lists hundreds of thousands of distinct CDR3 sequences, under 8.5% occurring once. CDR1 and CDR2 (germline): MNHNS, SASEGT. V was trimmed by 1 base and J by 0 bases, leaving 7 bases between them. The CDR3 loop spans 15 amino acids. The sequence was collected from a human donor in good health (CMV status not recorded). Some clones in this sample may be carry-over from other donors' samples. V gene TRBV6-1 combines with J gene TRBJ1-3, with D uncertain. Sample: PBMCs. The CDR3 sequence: CASSEVMYSGNTIYF. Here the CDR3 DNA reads TGTGCCAGCAGTGAAGTAATGTACTCTGGAAACACCATATATTTT.